These 10 T cell receptor beta chains share one sample of origin, sequenced in a study of early T cells in non-severe SARS-CoV-2 infection. TCRdb re-called the 5' RACE reads through MiXCR, storing one row per CDR3 protein. The data contain more than 35,000 distinct CDR3 sequences, roughly 4.4% of them singletons. The material sequenced was whole blood. All receptors derive from an adult who was a healthcare worker with PCR-confirmed SARS-CoV-2 infection or an uninfected control (not recorded which).

This clonotype was recorded many times. The V and J genes are TRBV6-1 and TRBJ1-6; 7 bases agree with TRBD1. CDR3 length: 15 residues. Germline V gene lookup returns CDR1 MNHNS and CDR2 SASEGT. V lost 1 base to trimming and J lost 8 bases; unmatched junction nucleotides: 5. The CDR3 here is CASSEVGGGDSPLHF. In DNA, the CDR3 is TGTGCCAGCAGTGAAGTCGGAGGGGGCGATTCACCCCTCCACTTT.

V gene TRBV10-1 combines with J gene TRBJ2-1; TRBD2 is a possible D gene (6 bases). This CDR3 is 12 amino acids long. Germline-derived CDR1 and CDR2 are WNHNN and SYGVQD (reference sequence). The V end lost 10 bases, the J end lost 5 bases, and 12 bases lay between the germline ends. CDR3 amino acids: CATPPGDNEQFF. For the CDR3, the DNA is TGCGCCACCCCTCCGGGGGACAATGAGCAGTTCTTC.

This clonotype came up many times. This chain joins TRBV20-1 and TRBJ2-3, with D possibly matching TRBD1 (6 bases). Germline V gives CDR1 DFQATT, CDR2 SNEGSKA (reference sequence). The CDR3 has 12 residues. V was clipped by 7 bases and J by 4 bases, with 12 bases between them. The CDR3 protein is CSVGGGADTQYF. DNA of the CDR3: TGCAGTGTAGGGGGTGGAGCAGATACGCAGTATTTT.

This clonotype was detected ten times or more. This chain joins TRBV5-6 and TRBJ1-2; D unclear. The CDR3 covers 12 residues. V lost 2 bases to trimming and J lost 3 bases, with 5 bases between them. Germline V gene data show CDR1 as SGHDT and CDR2 as YYEEEE. The CDR3 nucleotides are TGTGCCAGCAGCTTTAACGACTATGGCTACACCTTC. Translated, it gives CASSFNDYGYTF.

This clonotype was detected ten times or more. V gene TRBV11-2 combines with J gene TRBJ2-5; 8 bases map to TRBD1. The CDR3 length is 15 residues. Germline V gene lookup returns CDR1 SGHAT and CDR2 FQNNGV. With 8 bases clipped from V and 4 bases from J, the junction kept 12 bases outside the gene matches. The DNA of the CDR3 is TGTGCCAGCGGTCCGGGACAGGCCGGGGTAGAGACCCAGTACTTC. Its protein is CASGPGQAGVETQYF.

In its sample, this clonotype was seen many times. The rearrangement joins TRBV2 to TRBJ2-7; 8 nucleotides line up with TRBD1. Germline V gives CDR1 SNHLY, CDR2 FYNNEI. The length of the CDR3 is 11 residues. The V and J ends lost 8 bases and 6 bases, in that order; junction bases with no gene match: 3. CDR3 sequence: CASHDRGEQYF. In DNA form, the CDR3 reads TGTGCCAGCCATGACAGGGGCGAGCAGTACTTC.

The genes are TRBV12-3 or TRBV12-4 and TRBJ1-4; D is unclear. The CDR3 sequence is 14 residues long. Between the trimmed V and J ends, which lost 7 bases and 0 bases, there was a span of 9 bases. The CDR3 region is CASNVHATNEKLFF. The CDR3 DNA reads TGTGCCAGCAACGTCCACGCAACTAATGAAAAACTGTTTTTT.

This clonotype was recorded at least ten times. The chain carries TRBV20-1 and TRBJ1-4; TRBD1 agrees at 9 bases. The germline V gene has CDR1 DFQATT and CDR2 SNEGSKA (reference sequence). CDR3 length: 15 amino acids. V shed 5 bases and J 10 bases; nucleotides not matched to a gene: 14. CDR3 amino acids: CSALGPGTGSSKLFF. The CDR3 coding sequence is TGCAGTGCTTTGGGCCCCGGGACAGGGAGCTCAAAACTGTTTTTT.

This clonotype has at least ten counts. The genes are TRBV5-6 and TRBJ2-2; no clear D. Germline V gene sequence: CDR1 SGHDT, CDR2 YYEEEE. The CDR3 is 13 amino acids. The ends were cut back, 0 bases at V and 4 bases at J, with 4 bases in the middle. The CDR3 here is CASSLVITGELFF. The CDR3 bases are TGTGCCAGCAGCTTGGTTATCACCGGGGAGCTGTTTTTT. The whole variable domain, filled in from reference TRBV5-6 and TRBJ2-2, reads DAGVTQSPTHLIKTRGQQVTLRCSPKSGHDTVSWYQQALGQGPQFIFQYYEEEERQRGNFPDRFSGHQFPNYSSELNVNALLLGDSALYLCASSLVITGELFFGEGSRLTVL.

Here the CDR3 DNA reads TGTGCCAGCAGCTTAGTGGATAGTCCTGAAGCTTTCTTT. Protein product: CASSLVDSPEAFF. This chain uses TRBV13 with TRBJ1-1; D remains ambiguous. This CDR3 is 13 amino acids long. V was pared by 1 base and J by 6 bases, with 9 bases between. Germline assignment: CDR1 PRHDT and CDR2 FYEKMQ (reference sequence).